The TCR beta chain under discussion was sequenced for a study of tumor-infiltrating lymphocytes in primary liver carcinoma. The authors made TCR beta cDNA from 500 ng total RNA with a constant-region primer. Investigators got TCR beta libraries out of three nested multiplex PCR rounds, done with slightly modified ARM-PCR. The first two PCR rounds used TRBV1-TRBV30 forward primers with a C-beta reverse primer, about 10 cycles each. TCRdb used MiXCR to reprocess the multiplex PCR reads, holding one entry per CDR3 protein. The sample holds 99,000 or so distinct CDR3 sequences, roughly four fifths seen once. CDR3 length: 13 amino acids. The V gene's germline CDR1 is MNHNS and CDR2 SASEGT. Overall study findings and caveats: Lesser overlap characterized tumor-adjacent and tumor-blood pairs relative to tumor region pairs.

Details on this clonotype: Its antigen is currently unknown. One end of the junction is discordant with germline, which a read error may explain.

The study co-extracted DNA and RNA from 20-30 mg of unsorted bulk tissue. The cohort consisted of patients whose primary liver carcinoma was surgically resected. Tumor samples all exceeded 75% viable tumor cells. The chain employs TRBV6-1 and TRBJ1-1; D remains unclear. Input material: liver tumor tissue from sampling region 3. Subset indicated: tumor region T3, left-lateral pole. The source is a man in his forties or fifties with primary liver carcinoma and hepatitis B virus infection. The CDR3 spells CVSRIVWNTEAFF. In nucleotides, the CDR3 is TGTGTCAGCAGAATAGTGTGGAACACTGAAGCTTTCTTT.